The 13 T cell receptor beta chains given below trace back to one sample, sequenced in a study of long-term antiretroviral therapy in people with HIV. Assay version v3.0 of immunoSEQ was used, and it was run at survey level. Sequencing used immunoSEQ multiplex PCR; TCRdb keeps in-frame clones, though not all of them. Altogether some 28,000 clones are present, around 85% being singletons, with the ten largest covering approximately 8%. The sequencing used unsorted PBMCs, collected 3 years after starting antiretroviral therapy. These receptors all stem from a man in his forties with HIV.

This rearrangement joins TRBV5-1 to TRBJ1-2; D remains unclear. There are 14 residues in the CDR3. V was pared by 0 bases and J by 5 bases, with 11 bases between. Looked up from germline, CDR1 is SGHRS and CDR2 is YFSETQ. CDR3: CASSLGNDGYGYTF. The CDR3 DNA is TGCGCCAGCAGCTTGGGTAACGACGGATATGGCTACACCTTC.

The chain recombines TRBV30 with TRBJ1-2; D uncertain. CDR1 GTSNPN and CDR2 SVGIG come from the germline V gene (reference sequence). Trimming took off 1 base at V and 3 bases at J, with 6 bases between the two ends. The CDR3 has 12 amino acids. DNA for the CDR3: TGTGCCTGGAGTGGCACAGACTATGGCTACACCTTC. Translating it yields CAWSGTDYGYTF.

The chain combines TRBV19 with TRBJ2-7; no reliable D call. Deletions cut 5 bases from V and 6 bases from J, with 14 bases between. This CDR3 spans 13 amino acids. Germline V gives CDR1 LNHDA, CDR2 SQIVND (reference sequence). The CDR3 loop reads CASSPTDRPEQYF. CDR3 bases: TGTGCCAGTAGTCCCACTGACCGTCCCGAGCAGTACTTC.

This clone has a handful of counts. In DNA form, the CDR3 reads TGTGCCAGCAGCCCCGCAGACAGGGTAGATCAGCCCCAGCATTTT. Amino acid sequence: CASSPADRVDQPQHF. The rearrangement links TRBV4-2 to TRBJ1-5; TRBD1 matches 7 bases. Per the germline V gene, CDR1 is LGHNA and CDR2 is YNFKEQ. The ends lost 4 bases at V and 5 bases at J; junction bases unmatched: 8. The CDR3 consists of 15 residues.

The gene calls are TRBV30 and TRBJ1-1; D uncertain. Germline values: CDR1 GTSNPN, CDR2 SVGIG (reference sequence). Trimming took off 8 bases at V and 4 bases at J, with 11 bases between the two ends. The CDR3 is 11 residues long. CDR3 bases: TGTGCCACCGAGGAGGTCACTGAAGCTTTCTTT. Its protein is CATEEVTEAFF.

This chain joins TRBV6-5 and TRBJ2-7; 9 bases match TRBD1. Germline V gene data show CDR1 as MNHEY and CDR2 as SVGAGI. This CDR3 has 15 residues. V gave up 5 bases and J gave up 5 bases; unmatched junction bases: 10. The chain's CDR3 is CASSQTGQGLDEQYF. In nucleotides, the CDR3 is TGTGCCAGCAGTCAGACGGGACAGGGATTGGACGAGCAGTACTTC.

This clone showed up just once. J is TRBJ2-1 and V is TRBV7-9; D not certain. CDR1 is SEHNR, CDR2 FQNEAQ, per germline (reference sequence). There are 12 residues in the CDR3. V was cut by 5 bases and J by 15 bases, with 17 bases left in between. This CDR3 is CASSESLGFGFF. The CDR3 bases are TGTGCCAGCAGCGAGAGCCTGGGGTTTGGGTTCTTC.

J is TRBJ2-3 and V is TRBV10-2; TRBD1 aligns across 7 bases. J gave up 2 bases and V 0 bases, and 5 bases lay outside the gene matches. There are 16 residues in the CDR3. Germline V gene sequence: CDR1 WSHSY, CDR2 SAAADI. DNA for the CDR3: TGCGCCAGCAGTGAGTCCGGACAGGACTTCACAGATACGCAGTATTTT. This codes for CASSESGQDFTDTQYF.

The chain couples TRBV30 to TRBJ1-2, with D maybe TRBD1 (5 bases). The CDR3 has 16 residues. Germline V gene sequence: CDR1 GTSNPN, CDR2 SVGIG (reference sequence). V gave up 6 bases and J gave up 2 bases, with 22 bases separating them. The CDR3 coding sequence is TGTGCCTGTCTGTCTGGGCCGCGCAGGGCCAACTATGGCTACACCTTC. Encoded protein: CACLSGPRRANYGYTF. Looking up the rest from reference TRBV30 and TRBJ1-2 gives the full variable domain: SQTIHQWPATLVQPVGSPLSLECTVEGTSNPNLYWYRQAAGRGLQLLFYSVGIGQISSEVPQNLSASRPQDRQFILSSKKLLLSDSGFYLCACLSGPRRANYGYTFGSGTRLTVV.

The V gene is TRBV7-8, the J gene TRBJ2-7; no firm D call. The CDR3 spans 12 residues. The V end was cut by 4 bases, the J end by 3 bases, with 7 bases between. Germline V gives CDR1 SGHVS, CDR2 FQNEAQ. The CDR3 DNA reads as TGTGCCAGCAGCTCTAATAGCTACGAGCAGTACTTC. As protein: CASSSNSYEQYF.

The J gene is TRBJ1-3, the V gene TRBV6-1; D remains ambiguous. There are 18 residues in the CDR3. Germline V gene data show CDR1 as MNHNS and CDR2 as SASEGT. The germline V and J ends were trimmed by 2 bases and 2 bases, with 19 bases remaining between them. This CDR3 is CASSESLPPRTTGNTIYF. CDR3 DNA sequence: TGTGCCAGCAGTGAATCTTTGCCACCCCGCACTACTGGAAACACCATATATTTT.

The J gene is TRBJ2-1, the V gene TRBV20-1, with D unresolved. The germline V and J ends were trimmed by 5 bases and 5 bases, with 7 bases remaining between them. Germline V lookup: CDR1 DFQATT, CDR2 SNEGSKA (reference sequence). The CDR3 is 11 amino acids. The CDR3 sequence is CSAPLHNEQFF. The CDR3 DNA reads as TGCAGTGCTCCCCTTCACAATGAGCAGTTCTTC.

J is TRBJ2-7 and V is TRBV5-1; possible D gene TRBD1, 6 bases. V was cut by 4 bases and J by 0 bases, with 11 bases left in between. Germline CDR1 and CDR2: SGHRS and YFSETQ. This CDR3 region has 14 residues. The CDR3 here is CASSHDRPSYEQYF. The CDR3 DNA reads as TGCGCCAGCAGCCATGACAGGCCCTCCTACGAGCAGTACTTC.